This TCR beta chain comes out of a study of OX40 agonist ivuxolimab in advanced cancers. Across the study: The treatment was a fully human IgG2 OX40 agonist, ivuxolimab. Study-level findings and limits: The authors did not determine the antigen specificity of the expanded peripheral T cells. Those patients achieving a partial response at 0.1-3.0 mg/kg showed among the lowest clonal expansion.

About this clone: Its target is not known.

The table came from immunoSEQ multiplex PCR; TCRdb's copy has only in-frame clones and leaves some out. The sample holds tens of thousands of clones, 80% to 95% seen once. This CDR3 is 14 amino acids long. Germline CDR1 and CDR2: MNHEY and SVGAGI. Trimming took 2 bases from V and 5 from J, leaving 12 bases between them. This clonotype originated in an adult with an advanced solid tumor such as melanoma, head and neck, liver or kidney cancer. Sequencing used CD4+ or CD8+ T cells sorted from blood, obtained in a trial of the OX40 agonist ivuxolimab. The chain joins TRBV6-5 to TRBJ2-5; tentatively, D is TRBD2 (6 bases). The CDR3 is CASSYPEGRETQYF. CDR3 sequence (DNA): TGTGCCAGCAGTTACCCGGAGGGGCGGGAGACCCAGTACTTC.